These 30 T cell receptor beta chains were all obtained from the same sample, sequenced in a study of T-cell reconstitution after alpha-beta-depleted transplantation in children. Unique molecular identifiers were built into the TCRbeta library. TCRdb re-analysed the PCR reads in MiXCR, keeping a single row per CDR3 protein. The sample has some 490,000 distinct CDR3 sequences, 12% seen once. Specimen: PBMCs from the stem cell graft donor, collected from the stem cell graft. These receptor sequences come from a human donor who donated a stem cell graft to a child with combined immunodeficiency.

The table lists this clonotype with a few counts. The V gene is TRBV25-1, the J gene TRBJ2-1, with a weak D call TRBD2 (5 bases). The V and J ends lost 4 bases and 0 bases respectively, with 13 bases between them. The CDR3 runs to 16 residues. Germline-derived CDR1 and CDR2 are MGHDK and SYGVNS. The CDR3 reads CASSGLGGSSYNEQFF. CDR3 in DNA: TGTGCCAGCAGTGGGCTGGGTGGGAGCTCCTACAATGAGCAGTTCTTC.

The chain carries TRBV12-3 or TRBV12-4 and TRBJ2-4; D may be TRBD1 (6 bases). Deletions cut 5 bases from V and 6 bases from J, with 14 bases between. The CDR3 consists of 14 residues. The CDR3 region is CASSATGSGNIQYF. CDR3 coding DNA: TGTGCCAGCAGTGCCACAGGGTCGGGAAACATTCAGTACTTC.

The chain employs TRBV7-6 and TRBJ2-1, with D possibly being TRBD2 (5 bases). V was cut by 1 base and J by 5 bases, with 9 bases left in between. CDR3 length: 14 amino acids. Per the germline V gene, CDR1 is SGHVS and CDR2 is FNYEAQ. The CDR3 region is CASSLVPGDNEQFF. The CDR3 region has the DNA TGTGCCAGCAGCTTAGTCCCCGGGGACAATGAGCAGTTCTTC.

A few counts support this clonotype. The chain couples TRBV7-9 to TRBJ2-2, with D hard to call. The V and J ends lost 8 bases and 5 bases respectively, with 9 bases between them. Germline V gene data show CDR1 as SEHNR and CDR2 as FQNEAQ (reference sequence). This CDR3 comprises 12 residues. The CDR3 DNA follows: TGTGCCAGCGTACCCGGGACCGGGGAGCTGTTTTTT. It encodes CASVPGTGELFF.

The V call is TRBV9, the J call TRBJ2-5; D is perhaps TRBD2 (6 bases). This CDR3 comprises 15 residues. V lost 0 bases, J lost 6 bases, and 15 bases lay in between. Germline V gives CDR1 SGDLS, CDR2 YYNGEE. CDR3 DNA: TGTGCCAGCAGCGTAGAGGCGGGAATGGGAAAGACCCAGTACTTC. This codes for CASSVEAGMGKTQYF.

This clonotype was found a few times. A much bigger clone sits one base away, suggesting this may be a read error. V is TRBV5-1 and J is TRBJ1-1; 8 bases are shared with TRBD1. CDR3 length: 14 residues. Germline loops: CDR1 SGHRS, CDR2 YFSETQ. After removal of 0 bases from V and 4 bases from J, the junction contained 2 bases not matched to a gene. The CDR3 nucleotides read TGCGCCAGCAGCTTGGGGACAGGGAGCACTGAAGCTTTCTTT. This codes for CASSLGTGSTEAFF.

The table lists this clonotype with a few counts. This chain joins TRBV12-3 or TRBV12-4 and TRBJ1-4, with a possible D match to TRBD1 (5 bases). The V end was cut by 1 base, the J end by 5 bases, with 11 bases between. The CDR3 has 15 amino acids. This CDR3 is CASSLVRDPNEKLFF. DNA for the CDR3: TGTGCCAGCAGTTTAGTCCGGGACCCCAATGAAAAACTGTTTTTT.

This CDR3 is CASSDGTPDEQYF. The CDR3 DNA sequence: TGTGCCAGCAGCGACGGGACGCCCGACGAGCAGTACTTC. The V gene is TRBV12-3 or TRBV12-4, the J gene TRBJ2-7; possibly TRBD1 or TRBD2 for D (5 bases each). The germline V and J ends were trimmed by 6 bases and 5 bases, with 14 bases remaining between them. This CDR3 is 13 amino acids long.

This clonotype was seen only a few times. The chain has TRBV29-1 and TRBJ1-1; 7 bases match TRBD1. Germline CDR1 is SQVTM and CDR2 is ANQGSEA. There are 13 residues in the CDR3. Trimming cost V 6 bases and J 7 bases; bases outside gene matches: 11. The CDR3 spells CSVRDRSEYEAFF. DNA for the CDR3: TGCAGCGTAAGGGACAGATCTGAATATGAAGCTTTCTTT.

This rearrangement joins TRBV5-5 to TRBJ2-2; TRBD1 agrees at 8 bases. CDR1 and CDR2 (germline): SGHKS, YYEKEE (reference sequence). V was pared by 2 bases and J by 1 base, with 4 bases of the junction left unmatched. The CDR3 extends over 16 amino acids. CDR3 in amino acids: CASSFQGAKNTGELFF. The DNA for the CDR3 is TGTGCCAGCAGCTTTCAGGGGGCTAAGAACACCGGGGAGCTGTTTTTT.

About this clonotype itself: A junction boundary mismatches the germline segment, possibly from a read error. The gene calls are TRBV12-3 or TRBV12-4 and TRBJ2-7, with 11 bases lining up with TRBD1. The CDR3 spans 15 residues. The DNA for the CDR3 is TGTGCCAGCAGTTCCAGGGACAGGGGGGCCTACGGGCAGTACTTC. It codes for CASSSRDRGAYGQYF.

The chain is built from TRBV3-1 and TRBJ2-1, with D perhaps being TRBD1 or TRBD2 (5 bases each). Deletions cut 4 bases from V and 2 bases from J, with 21 bases between. Germline loops: CDR1 LGHDT, CDR2 YNNKEL (reference sequence). The CDR3 has 18 amino acids. CDR3 amino acids: CASSPTPGDPAPYNEQFF. The CDR3 nucleotides are TGTGCCAGCAGCCCGACACCCGGGGACCCAGCGCCCTACAATGAGCAGTTCTTC.

This clonotype was observed a handful of times. This chain links TRBV24-1 with TRBJ2-1; tentative D call: TRBD2 (5 bases). Trimming pared 7 bases from V and 9 bases from J, leaving 9 bases between. CDR1 and CDR2 from the germline V gene are KGHDR and SFDVKD. The CDR3 spans 11 residues. As DNA, the CDR3 is TGTGCCACCAGCGCACTAGGTGAGCAGTTCTTC. It is translated as CATSALGEQFF.

In its sample, this clonotype was seen a few times. The rearrangement links TRBV20-1 to TRBJ2-5, with D possibly matching TRBD2 (5 bases). Trimming removed 1 base at V and 5 bases at J, with 8 bases between. The CDR3 covers 12 residues. In germline, CDR1 is DFQATT, CDR2 SNEGSKA (reference sequence). In nucleotides, the CDR3 is TGCAGTGCTAGAGCGGGGTTGGAGACCCAGTACTTC. Translated, it gives CSARAGLETQYF.

This clonotype appeared many times. The chain is built from TRBV4-3 and TRBJ1-2; no clear D. The CDR3 consists of 14 residues. Germline V lookup: CDR1 LGHNA, CDR2 YSLEER. Trimming took 1 base from V and 6 from J, leaving 12 bases between them. The CDR3 here is CASSQAPRGHGYTF. Here the CDR3 DNA reads TGCGCCAGCAGCCAAGCCCCGCGGGGTCATGGCTACACCTTC.

V gene TRBV5-5 combines with J gene TRBJ2-1; 9 positions match TRBD1. The CDR3 contains 17 residues. J gave up 5 bases and V 0 bases, and 9 bases lay outside the gene matches. CDR1 and CDR2 from the germline V gene are SGHKS and YYEKEE (reference sequence). The CDR3 here is CASSLAKGDRDHNEQFF. The CDR3 region has the DNA TGTGCCAGCAGCTTGGCCAAGGGGGACAGGGACCACAATGAGCAGTTCTTC.

This clonotype showed up just a few times. The rearrangement links TRBV7-7 to TRBJ2-3; no firm D call. CDR1 and CDR2 from the germline V gene are SSHAT and FNYEAQ (reference sequence). Trimming pared 1 base from V and 0 bases from J, leaving 11 bases between. This CDR3 comprises 16 residues. The CDR3 DNA follows: TGTGCCAGCAGCTTAGGGGGATCGTCTAGCACAGATACGCAGTATTTT. The encoded protein is CASSLGGSSSTDTQYF.

This chain joins TRBV5-1 and TRBJ2-3; no reliable D call. CDR3 size: 13 residues. CDR1 SGHRS and CDR2 YFSETQ come from the germline V gene. Trimming cost V 2 bases and J 4 bases, with 8 bases left between them. CDR3 sequence reads: CASSLSRPDTQYF. As DNA, the CDR3 is TGCGCCAGCAGCTTATCCCGGCCAGATACGCAGTATTTT.

This clonotype appeared many times. This chain links TRBV12-3 or TRBV12-4 with TRBJ2-3; D is uncertain. The CDR3 spans 17 residues. V lost 2 bases to trimming and J lost 4 bases, with 19 bases between them. CDR3 region: CASSLYLAGLKADTQYF. Here the CDR3 DNA reads TGTGCCAGCAGTTTATATTTGGCAGGCCTCAAGGCAGATACGCAGTATTTT.

This clonotype was recorded many times. The chain is built from TRBV12-3 or TRBV12-4 and TRBJ1-4; D unresolved. The CDR3 is made up of 14 amino acids. Trimming took off 1 base at V and 5 bases at J, with 8 bases between the two ends. The CDR3 is CASSLDGYNEKLFF. The CDR3 DNA follows: TGTGCCAGCAGTTTAGACGGCTACAATGAAAAACTGTTTTTT.

Many counts were recorded for this clonotype. The V call is TRBV5-1, the J call TRBJ2-7, with 7 nucleotides matching TRBD2. This CDR3 contains 14 residues. Germline loops: CDR1 SGHRS, CDR2 YFSETQ. The trim removed 3 bases at V and 3 bases at J, leaving 6 bases unmatched. CDR3 region: CASSSGGGLYEQYF. CDR3 nucleotides: TGCGCCAGCAGCTCGGGGGGAGGACTCTACGAGCAGTACTTC.

This clonotype was observed a handful of times. This sequence joins TRBV9 and TRBJ2-4, with no clear D. Germline CDR1 and CDR2: SGDLS and YYNGEE. The CDR3 is 14 amino acids. The V and J ends lost 0 bases and 8 bases respectively, with 12 bases between them. CDR3 region: CASSVGTVGYIQYF. As DNA, the CDR3 is TGTGCCAGCAGCGTAGGTACTGTTGGGTACATTCAGTACTTC.

This clonotype has only a few counts. This chain joins TRBV5-1 and TRBJ2-1; 11 positions agree with TRBD2. J lost 7 bases, V lost 4 bases, and 10 bases had no gene match. The germline CDR1 and CDR2 sequences are SGHRS and YFSETQ. The CDR3 runs 16 residues. CDR3 sequence: CASSPITSGGRNEQFF. As DNA, the CDR3 is TGCGCCAGCAGCCCGATAACTAGCGGGGGTAGAAATGAGCAGTTCTTC.

The chain carries TRBV27 and TRBJ2-7; 9 bases agree with TRBD1. Germline V gene sequence: CDR1 MNHEY, CDR2 SMNVEV (reference sequence). Trimming at V came to 8 bases and at J to 7 bases, leaving 15 bases not matched to a gene. This CDR3 contains 15 residues. The CDR3 DNA is TGTGCCAGCTCACGAACCGGGACAGGGACCTTGGAGCAGTACTTC. As protein: CASSRTGTGTLEQYF.

This clonotype has more than one count but fewer than ten. This chain connects TRBV7-9 to TRBJ2-1; D is unclear. This CDR3 region has 17 residues. The V end was cut by 4 bases, the J end by 4 bases, with 20 bases between. Germline CDR1 SEHNR, CDR2 FQNEAQ (reference sequence). The CDR3 region is CASSSTRKALAYNEQFF. Here the CDR3 DNA reads TGTGCCAGCAGCTCCACCCGGAAGGCTTTGGCTTACAATGAGCAGTTCTTC.

This clonotype was picked up a small number of times. The genes are TRBV12-3 or TRBV12-4 and TRBJ2-5; TRBD1 matches 10 bases. The CDR3 runs 17 residues. Trimming cost V 1 base and J 4 bases; bases outside gene matches: 9. CDR3: CASSLEAGQGVGETQYF. The CDR3 DNA reads as TGTGCCAGCAGTTTAGAGGCCGGACAGGGGGTAGGAGAGACCCAGTACTTC.

In regard to this clonotype: The conserved final phenylalanine or tryptophan is absent from the CDR3, which likely points to a read error. The CDR3 reads CSARAPDPPSTDTQYC. CDR3 nucleotides: TGCAGTGCTAGGGCCCCCGATCCCCCGAGCACAGATACGCAGTATTGT. The chain has TRBV20-1 and TRBJ2-3, with D uncertain. V lost 3 bases and J 0 bases, leaving 16 bases between the germline ends. Germline assignment: CDR1 DFQATT and CDR2 SNEGSKA (reference sequence). This CDR3 spans 16 amino acids.

This clonotype occurred a few times. The genes are TRBV1 and TRBJ2-3; the tabulated D call, TRBD2, remains unverified against the DNA. TRBV1 is a known pseudogene. The CDR3 extends over 16 amino acids. CDR3 amino acids: CTSSQGSGDPTDTQYF. The CDR3 DNA reads as TGCACCAGCAGCCAAGGTAGCGGAGACCCGACAGATACGCAGTATTTT.

Points on this clonotype: Sequence at one end of the junction differs from germline and may be a read error. The CDR3 protein is CATSGLDGSGEQFF. The CDR3 nucleotides read TGTGCCACCAGTGGTTTGGACGGATCGGGTGAGCAGTTCTTC. The chain employs TRBV24-1 and TRBJ2-1, with D unclear. The CDR3 has 14 residues. Per germline, CDR1 KGHDR and CDR2 SFDVKD.

Only a few counts were recorded for this clonotype. Its ends do not fully match the called genes, so a read error is possible. The CDR3, as DNA: TGTGCCAGCAGTTACCCGAATCGGCTGCCCCACTTC. Its protein product is CASSYPNRLPHF. This chain connects TRBV6-2 or TRBV6-3 to TRBJ2-4; D gene ambiguous. This CDR3 contains 12 residues. The V gene's germline CDR1 is MNHEY and CDR2 SVGEGT.